These 15 T cell receptor beta chains were all obtained from the same sample, sequenced in a study of radiotherapy plus CTLA-4 blockade in lung cancer. This table comes from immunoSEQ multiplex PCR, and its TCRdb copy is limited to in-frame clones, with some not included. The data show about 28,000 clones, around three quarters seen once. Sequenced here: peripheral blood, sampled from a patient treated with radiotherapy plus ipilimumab. The receptors originated from a human donor with non-small cell lung cancer that progressed on radiotherapy plus ipilimumab.

The chain couples TRBV6-1 to TRBJ1-5; tentative D call: TRBD1 (5 bases). The germline gives CDR1 MNHNS, CDR2 SASEGT. V shed 0 bases and J shed 0 bases, with 15 bases lying between them. The CDR3 is made up of 18 amino acids. The chain's CDR3 is CASSEARQGAHSNQPQHF. CDR3 DNA: TGTGCCAGCAGTGAAGCTAGGCAGGGAGCTCATAGCAATCAGCCCCAGCATTTT.

The chain uses TRBV19 and TRBJ1-5; D is unresolved. This CDR3 contains 16 residues. The ends were cut back, 4 bases at V and 2 bases at J, with 15 bases in the middle. Per germline, CDR1 LNHDA and CDR2 SQIVND (reference sequence). The CDR3 DNA reads TGTGCCAGTAGTACCTCCAGTGGGAATGGCAATCAGCCCCAGCATTTT. Its protein is CASSTSSGNGNQPQHF.

This clone showed up just a few times. The gene calls are TRBV6-6 and TRBJ2-5; D perhaps matches TRBD1 (6 bases). V was shortened by 5 bases and J by 2 bases, with 12 bases between the two germline ends. This CDR3 contains 14 residues. Germline CDR1 MNHNY, CDR2 SVGAGI (reference sequence). This CDR3 reads CASSRTVGQETQYF. The CDR3 DNA reads TGTGCCAGCAGTCGGACAGTAGGGCAAGAGACCCAGTACTTC.

V and J are TRBV18 and TRBJ2-7; TRBD1 matches 7 bases. J gave up 2 bases and V 4 bases, and 11 bases lay outside the gene matches. In germline, CDR1 is KGHSH, CDR2 LQKENI. This CDR3 is 16 amino acids long. The CDR3 sequence is CASSLIDRVGTYEQYF. DNA for the CDR3: TGTGCCAGCTCACTCATCGACAGGGTAGGGACCTACGAGCAGTACTTC.

The chain couples TRBV5-4 to TRBJ1-2; D might be TRBD1 (5 bases). CDR1 SGHNT and CDR2 YYREEE come from the germline V gene (reference sequence). The CDR3 is made up of 14 amino acids. V was pared by 4 bases and J by 4 bases, with 14 bases between. CDR3 in amino acids: CASSPGGDFYGYTF. CDR3 DNA sequence: TGTGCCAGCAGCCCCGGGGGAGATTTCTATGGCTACACCTTC. The full variable domain, its missing parts supplied by reference TRBV5-4 and TRBJ1-2, is ETGVTQSPTHLIKTRGQQVTLRCSSQSGHNTVSWYQQALGQGPQFIFQYYREEENGRGNFPPRFSGLQFPNYSSELNVNALELDDSALYLCASSPGGDFYGYTFGSGTRLTVV.

The rearrangement links TRBV4-1 to TRBJ1-1, with D hard to call. CDR3 length: 16 amino acids. CDR1 is MGHRA and CDR2 is YSYEKL in the germline V gene. Trimming pared 1 base from V and 1 base from J, leaving 13 bases between. CDR3: CASSQVLGGSNTEAFF. CDR3 in DNA: TGCGCCAGCAGCCAAGTATTAGGTGGCTCGAACACTGAAGCTTTCTTT.

This clone showed up just once. The chain is built from TRBV7-9 and TRBJ1-2, with D tentatively TRBD1 (6 bases). Trimming left V 6 bases short and J 3 bases short, with 17 bases between. The CDR3 has 15 amino acids. Germline values: CDR1 SEHNR, CDR2 FQNEAQ (reference sequence). For the CDR3, the DNA is TGTGCCAGCAGTTTTAGCCCCAAGGGGGACTATGGCTACACCTTC. Its translation: CASSFSPKGDYGYTF.

This clone was seen once. The chain carries TRBV29-1 and TRBJ1-2, with 7 positions matching TRBD1. The length of the CDR3 is 12 residues. CDR1 and CDR2 (germline): SQVTM, ANQGSEA. V gave up 7 bases and J gave up 7 bases; unmatched junction bases: 9. In DNA, the CDR3 is TGCAGCGCCGGCGAGGGGGCCGGTGGCTACACCTTC. Translating it yields CSAGEGAGGYTF.

The chain links TRBV7-3 to TRBJ2-1; TRBD1 matches 10 bases. This CDR3 spans 14 amino acids. Germline V gene lookup returns CDR1 SGHTA and CDR2 FQGTGA. The V gene end was trimmed by 1 base and the J gene end by 12 bases; junction bases not matched to a gene: 6. The CDR3 spells CASSLNRDRGAQFF. Here the CDR3 DNA reads TGTGCCAGCAGCTTAAACCGGGACAGGGGAGCGCAGTTCTTC.

This clone was counted a few times. The chain uses TRBV27 and TRBJ2-1, with TRBD2 identical over 12 bases. The CDR3 has 19 residues. V was clipped by 2 bases and J by 0 bases; unmatched bases: 8. Germline V lookup: CDR1 MNHEY, CDR2 SMNVEV (reference sequence). CDR3 bases: TGTGCCAGCAGTTTAATGGGACTAGCGGGCTTCAGCTCCTACAATGAGCAGTTCTTC. This encodes CASSLMGLAGFSSYNEQFF.

The chain combines TRBV7-6 with TRBJ2-6; D is perhaps TRBD2 (5 bases). V dropped 1 base and J dropped 3 bases, with 7 bases sitting between them. The germline gives CDR1 SGHVS, CDR2 FNYEAQ. CDR3 length equals 15 residues. In DNA, the CDR3 is TGTGCCAGCAGCTTAGGCGGGCTTGGGGCCAACGTCCTGACTTTC. It codes for CASSLGGLGANVLTF.

The DNA of the CDR3 is TGCAGCGCTTGGGGAGTGGGAGGCTTAGGTGAGCAGTTCTTC. Protein sequence: CSAWGVGGLGEQFF. The genes are TRBV29-1 and TRBJ2-1, with a possible D match to TRBD2 (6 bases). Germline CDR1 and CDR2: SQVTM and ANQGSEA. This CDR3 spans 14 amino acids. V was shortened by 7 bases and J by 9 bases, with 22 bases between the two germline ends.

The CDR3 loop reads CASSPPGGGTYEQYF. CDR3 nucleotides: TGTGCCAGCAGCCCCCCAGGGGGGGGGACCTACGAGCAGTACTTC. V gene TRBV27 combines with J gene TRBJ2-7; D may match TRBD1 or TRBD2 (7 bases each). Deletions cut 6 bases from V and 2 bases from J, with 17 bases between. CDR1 MNHEY and CDR2 SMNVEV come from the germline V gene (reference sequence). CDR3 length equals 15 residues.

The V call is TRBV6-5, the J call TRBJ2-2; no definite D call. Germline CDR1 and CDR2: MNHEY and SVGAGI. The CDR3 runs 13 residues. V gave up 4 bases and J gave up 5 bases, with 8 bases separating them. The chain's CDR3 is CASSSIGTGELFF. The DNA of the CDR3 is TGTGCCAGCAGTTCCATAGGGACCGGGGAGCTGTTTTTT.

The gene calls are TRBV11-3 and TRBJ2-5; 11 bases agree with TRBD2. Trimming took 5 bases from V and 4 from J; bases not matched to a gene: 9. Looked up from germline, CDR1 is SGHNT and CDR2 is YENEEA. This CDR3 has 16 residues. The CDR3 nucleotides are TGTGCCAGCAGCCCCGGGGCTAGCGGGAGGTTAGAGACCCAGTACTTC. It translates to CASSPGASGRLETQYF.